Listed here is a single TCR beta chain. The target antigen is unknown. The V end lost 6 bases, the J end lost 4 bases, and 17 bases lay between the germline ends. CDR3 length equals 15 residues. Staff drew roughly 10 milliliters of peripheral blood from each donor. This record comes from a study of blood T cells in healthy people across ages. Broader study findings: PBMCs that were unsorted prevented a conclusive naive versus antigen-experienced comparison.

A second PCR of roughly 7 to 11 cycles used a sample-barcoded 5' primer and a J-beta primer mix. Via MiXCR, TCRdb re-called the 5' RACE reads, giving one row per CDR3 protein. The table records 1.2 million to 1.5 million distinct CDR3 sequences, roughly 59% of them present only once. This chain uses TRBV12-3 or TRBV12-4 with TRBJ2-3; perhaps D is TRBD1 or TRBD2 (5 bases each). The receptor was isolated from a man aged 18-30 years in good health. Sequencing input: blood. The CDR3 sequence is CASSPWGIRADTQYF. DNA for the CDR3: TGTGCCAGCAGCCCGTGGGGGATACGGGCAGATACGCAGTATTTT.